The T cell receptor beta chain described here comes from a study of blood T cell repertoires in COVID-19 (dated by TCRdb to 2018 to 2020). As for the study more broadly: Collaborator samples came from the United States, Italy and Spain and covered acute and convalescent phases of COVID-19. The material from the prospective study consisted of cDNA or gDNA derived from T cells, B-cell-depleted T cells, or PBMCs. Deeply sampled blood TCRbeta repertoires from subjects exposed to, actively infected with, or recovered from COVID-19 were included in the dataset. The repertoires were made available in a free public database intended to serve as a resource for research on the immune response to SARS-CoV-2. The samples were drawn from the first 160 participants of the ongoing ImmuneRACE study and from 950 to 1,500 subjects provided by 6 global collaborators. Sample metadata almost always included a de-identified subject ID, COVID-19 status, age in years and sex. Where available, HLA class I and class II types were obtained from metadata supplied by the sample provider rather than from assay-based typing. Points the paper makes about the study in general: The quantity of clinical and demographic metadata differed by source and by participant and was supplied without curation.

The CDR3 runs 13 residues from the cysteine to the phenylalanine. The entry retains the CDR3 DNA only, 39 bases that are in frame from base 1. CDR1 and CDR2 are read off the germline V gene as SGDLS and YYNGEE. V drops 4 bases and J drops 7 bases, leaving 14 bases in between. The immunoSEQ Assay, a bias-controlled multiplex PCR, was used to amplify TCRbeta CDR3 regions from genomic DNA. The study's own analysis went as follows. Within the assay, amplification of reference gene primers was used to estimate how many nucleated cells each sample contained. Sequence reads were collapsed and filtered to measure the absolute abundance of every unique TCRbeta CDR3 rearrangement. Productive Simpson clonality was computed per sample as the square root of Simpson's diversity index over productive rearrangements. The immuneACCESS repertoire file appears here via TCRdb, limited to in-frame rearrangements. These files lack a portion of the clones; in checked studies, under half of the deficit traces to unresolved V genes, and the cause of the others is not known. The D gene and trimming were derived from the DNA, and the V and J assignments and clone size from that table. In all, the sample holds 250,000 to 350,000 clones, and approximately 92% of those were seen once. The ten largest clones add up to 15% to 20% of the sample.

With respect to this clone: Its antigen target is currently unknown. Base qualities are not recorded, but no much larger clone differs from it by a single base.

In the prospective study, participants were about 18 to 95 years old, resided in 24 geographic areas of the United States, and were enrolled through a virtual design. In the prospective study, participants were assigned to cohorts based on the clinical history participants reported in a screening survey and a study questionnaire. For ImmuneRACE Cohort 3, a participant was defined as recovered based on two consecutive negative NP/OP PCR tests, clearance by a healthcare professional, or resolution of symptoms. Mobile phlebotomists in the prospective study collected whole blood, serum and a nasopharyngeal or oropharyngeal swab from every participant. Additional blood draws and questionnaires over an approximately two-month period could optionally be provided by prospective study participants. Before DNA extraction, blood samples from the prospective study were shipped at room temperature or frozen.

The sample comprised PBMCs or T cells enriched from blood (not recorded which). The sequence derives from a woman aged 30 to 39 who had recovered from COVID-19. In this chain, TRBV9 is recombined with TRBJ1-1; the D gene cannot be named for sure. The DNA reads as follows: TGTGCCAGCAGCCCCCTGAGGGCAGGTGAAGCTTTCTTT. Its product reads: CASSPLRAGEAFF. The full variable domain, completed from the reference TRBV9 and TRBJ1-1 proteins outside the CDR3, reads DSGVTQTPKHLITATGQRVTLRCSPRSGDLSVYWYQQSLDQGLQFLIQYYNGEERAKGNILERFSAQQFPDLHSELNLSSLELGDSALYFCASSPLRAGEAFFGQGTRLTVV.